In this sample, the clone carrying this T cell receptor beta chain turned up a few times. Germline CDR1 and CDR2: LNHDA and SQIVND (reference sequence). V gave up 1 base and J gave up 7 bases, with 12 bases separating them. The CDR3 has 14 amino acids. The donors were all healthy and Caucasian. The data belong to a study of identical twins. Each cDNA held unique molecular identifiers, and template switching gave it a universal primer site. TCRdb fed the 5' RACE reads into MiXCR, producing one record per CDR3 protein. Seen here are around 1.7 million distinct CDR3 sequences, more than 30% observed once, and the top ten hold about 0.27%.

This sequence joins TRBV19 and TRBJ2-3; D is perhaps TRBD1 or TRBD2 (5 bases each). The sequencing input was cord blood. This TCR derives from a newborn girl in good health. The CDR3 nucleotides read TGTGCCAGTAGTATAGTCTTTCAGGGACATACGCAGTATTTT. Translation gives CASSIVFQGHTQYF.